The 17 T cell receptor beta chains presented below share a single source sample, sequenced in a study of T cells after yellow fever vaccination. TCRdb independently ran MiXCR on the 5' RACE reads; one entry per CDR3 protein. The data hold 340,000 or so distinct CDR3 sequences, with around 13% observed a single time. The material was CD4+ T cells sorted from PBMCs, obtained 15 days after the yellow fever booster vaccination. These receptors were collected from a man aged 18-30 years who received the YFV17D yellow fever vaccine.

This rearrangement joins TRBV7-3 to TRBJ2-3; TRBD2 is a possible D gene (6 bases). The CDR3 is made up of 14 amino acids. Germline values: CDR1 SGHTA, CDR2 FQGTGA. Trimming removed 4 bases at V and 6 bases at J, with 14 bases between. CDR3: CASSSRDSGDTQYF. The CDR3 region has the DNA TGTGCCAGCAGCTCCCGGGACTCTGGGGATACGCAGTATTTT.

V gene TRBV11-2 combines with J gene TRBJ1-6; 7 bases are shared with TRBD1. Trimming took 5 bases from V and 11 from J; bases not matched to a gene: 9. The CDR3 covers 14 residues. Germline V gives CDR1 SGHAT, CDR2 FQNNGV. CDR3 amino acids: CASSPGTEYTPLHF. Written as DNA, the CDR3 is TGTGCCAGCAGCCCCGGGACAGAATATACACCCCTCCACTTT. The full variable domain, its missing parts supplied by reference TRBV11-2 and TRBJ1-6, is EAGVAQSPRYKIIEKRQSVAFWCNPISGHATLYWYQQILGQGPKLLIQFQNNGVVDDSQLPKDRFSAERLKGVDSTLKIQPAKLEDSAVYLCASSPGTEYTPLHFGNGTRLTVT.

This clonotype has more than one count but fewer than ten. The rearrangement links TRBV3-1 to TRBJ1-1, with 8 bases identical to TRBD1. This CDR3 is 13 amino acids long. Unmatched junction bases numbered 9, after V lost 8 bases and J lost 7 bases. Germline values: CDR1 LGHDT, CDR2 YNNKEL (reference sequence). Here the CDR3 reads CASGDRGYGEAFF. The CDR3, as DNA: TGTGCCAGCGGCGACAGGGGCTACGGTGAAGCTTTCTTT.

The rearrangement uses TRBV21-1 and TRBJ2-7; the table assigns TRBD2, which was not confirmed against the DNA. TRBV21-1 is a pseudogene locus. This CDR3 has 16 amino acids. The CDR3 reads CASSKEAALAGDEQYF. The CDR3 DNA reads TGTGCCAGCAGCAAAGAGGCGGCACTAGCGGGGGACGAGCAGTACTTC.

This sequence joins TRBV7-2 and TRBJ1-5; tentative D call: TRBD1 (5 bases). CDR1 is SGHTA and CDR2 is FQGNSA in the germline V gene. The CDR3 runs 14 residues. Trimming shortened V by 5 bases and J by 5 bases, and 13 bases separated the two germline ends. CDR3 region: CASSLGATHQPQHF. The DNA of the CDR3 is TGTGCCAGCAGCCTAGGGGCCACTCATCAGCCCCAGCATTTT.

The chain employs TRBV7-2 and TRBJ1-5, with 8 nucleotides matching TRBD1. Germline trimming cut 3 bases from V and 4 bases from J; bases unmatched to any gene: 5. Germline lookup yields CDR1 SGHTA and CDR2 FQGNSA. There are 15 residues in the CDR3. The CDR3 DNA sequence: TGTGCCAGCAGCTTGATGGGACAGGCGAATCAGCCCCAGCATTTT. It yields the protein CASSLMGQANQPQHF.

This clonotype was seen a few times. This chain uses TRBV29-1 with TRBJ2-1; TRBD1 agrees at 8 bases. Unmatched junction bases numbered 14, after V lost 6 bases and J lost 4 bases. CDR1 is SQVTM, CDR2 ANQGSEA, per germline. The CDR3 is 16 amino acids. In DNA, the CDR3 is TGCAGCGTCGCCCGGACAGGGTTTACGTATTACAATGAGCAGTTCTTC. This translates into CSVARTGFTYYNEQFF.

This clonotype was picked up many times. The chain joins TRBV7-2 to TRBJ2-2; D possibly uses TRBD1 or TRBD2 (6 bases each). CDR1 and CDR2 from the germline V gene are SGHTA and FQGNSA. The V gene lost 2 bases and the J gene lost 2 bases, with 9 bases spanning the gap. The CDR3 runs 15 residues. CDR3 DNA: TGTGCCAGCAGCTTAAGGGGGGCTAACACCGGGGAGCTGTTTTTT. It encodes CASSLRGANTGELFF.

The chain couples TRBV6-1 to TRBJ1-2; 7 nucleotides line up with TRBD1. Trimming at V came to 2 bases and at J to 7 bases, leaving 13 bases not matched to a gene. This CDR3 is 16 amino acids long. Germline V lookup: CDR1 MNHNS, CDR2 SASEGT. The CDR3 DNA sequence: TGTGCCAGCAGTGAACCCGGTCAGGGGGGCGGAACTGGCTACACCTTC. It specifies CASSEPGQGGGTGYTF.

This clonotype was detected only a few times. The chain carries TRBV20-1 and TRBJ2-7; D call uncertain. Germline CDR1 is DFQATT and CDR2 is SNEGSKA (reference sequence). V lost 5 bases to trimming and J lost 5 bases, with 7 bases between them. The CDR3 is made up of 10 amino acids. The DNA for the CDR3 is TGCAGTGCTTCGGACGACGAGCAGTACGTC. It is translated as CSASDDEQYV.

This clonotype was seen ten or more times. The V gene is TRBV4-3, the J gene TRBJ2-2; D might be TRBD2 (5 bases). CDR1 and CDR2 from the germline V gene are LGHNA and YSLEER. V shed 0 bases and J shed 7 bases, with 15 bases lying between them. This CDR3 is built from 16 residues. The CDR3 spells CASSQEHYASGGELFF. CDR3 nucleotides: TGCGCCAGCAGCCAAGAACATTATGCGAGCGGCGGGGAGCTGTTTTTT.

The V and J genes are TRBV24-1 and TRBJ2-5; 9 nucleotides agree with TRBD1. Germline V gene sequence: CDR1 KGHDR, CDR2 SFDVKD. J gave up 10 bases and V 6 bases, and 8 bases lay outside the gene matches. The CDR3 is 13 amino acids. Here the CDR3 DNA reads TGTGCCACCAGTAAGGGACAGGGAGGGATCCAGTACTTC. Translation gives CATSKGQGGIQYF.

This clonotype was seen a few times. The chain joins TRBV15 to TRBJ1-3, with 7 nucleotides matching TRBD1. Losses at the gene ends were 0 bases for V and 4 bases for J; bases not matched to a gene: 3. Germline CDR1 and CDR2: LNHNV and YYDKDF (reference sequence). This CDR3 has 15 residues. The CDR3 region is CATSRDPGGGNTIYF. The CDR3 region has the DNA TGTGCCACCAGCAGAGATCCAGGGGGAGGAAACACCATATATTTT.

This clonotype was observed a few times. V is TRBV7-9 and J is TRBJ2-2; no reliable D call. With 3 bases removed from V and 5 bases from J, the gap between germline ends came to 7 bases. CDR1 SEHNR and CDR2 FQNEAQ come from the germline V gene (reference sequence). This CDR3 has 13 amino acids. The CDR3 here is CASSLMRTGELFF. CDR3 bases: TGTGCCAGCAGCTTGATGAGGACCGGGGAGCTGTTTTTT.

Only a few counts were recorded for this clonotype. In nucleotides, the CDR3 is TGTGCCAGCAGATATAGCCGGGACGACTCCTACGAGCAGTACTTC. Translation: CASRYSRDDSYEQYF. The genes are TRBV6-2 or TRBV6-3 and TRBJ2-7; D assignment may be TRBD1 or TRBD2 (5 bases each). The CDR3 has 15 residues. Germline CDR1 MNHEY, CDR2 SVGEGT. Deletions cut 6 bases from V and 0 bases from J, with 15 bases between.

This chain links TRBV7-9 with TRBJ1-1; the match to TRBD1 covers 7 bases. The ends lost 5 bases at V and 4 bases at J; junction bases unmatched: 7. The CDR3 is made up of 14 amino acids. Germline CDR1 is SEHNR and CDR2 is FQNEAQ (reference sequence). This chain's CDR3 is CASSHDRASTEAFF. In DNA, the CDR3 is TGTGCCAGCAGCCATGACAGGGCGAGCACTGAAGCTTTCTTT.

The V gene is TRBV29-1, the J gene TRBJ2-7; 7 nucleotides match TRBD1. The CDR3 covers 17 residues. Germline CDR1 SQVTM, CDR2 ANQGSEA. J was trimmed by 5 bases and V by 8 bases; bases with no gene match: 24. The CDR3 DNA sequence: TGCAGCCTTTGTTGGATTGACAGGGTGAACAGTCTAGACGAGCAGTACTTC. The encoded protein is CSLCWIDRVNSLDEQYF.